This T cell receptor beta chain was identified during a study of T cells expressing NK-cell markers. Overall study context: It was sorted CD3+CD56+NKG2C+, CD3+CD56+NKG2C- and CD3+CD56-NKG2C+ T cells that supplied the TCR beta repertoires.

TCRdb processed the 5' RACE reads again and assigns one entry to each CDR3 protein, with no DNA. This sample's clone table lists about 170,000 distinct CDR3 sequences. This CDR3 is 15 amino acids long. Germline values: CDR1 SGDLS, CDR2 YYNGEE. The J gene is TRBJ2-7, the V gene TRBV9; TCRdb gives TRBD2 as the D gene, but with no DNA this cannot be confirmed. Sequencing used blood T cells: a sorted CD56 or NKG2C T cell subset, CD4+ or CD8+ T cells, or bulk PBMC T cells (not recorded which). The clonotype was recovered from a man aged 18-75 years in good health. The CDR3 protein is CASSVGALLEDEQYF.